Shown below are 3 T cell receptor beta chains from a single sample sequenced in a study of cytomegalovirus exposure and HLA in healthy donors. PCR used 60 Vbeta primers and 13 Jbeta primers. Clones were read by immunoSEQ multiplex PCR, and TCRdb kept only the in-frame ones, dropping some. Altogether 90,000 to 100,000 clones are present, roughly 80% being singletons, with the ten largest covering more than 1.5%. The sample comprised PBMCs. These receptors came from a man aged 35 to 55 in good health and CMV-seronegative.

CDR3 bases: TGCGCCAGCAGCCTCGGGACAGGGGATCAGCCCCAGCATTTT. It encodes CASSLGTGDQPQHF. The chain couples TRBV5-1 to TRBJ1-5, with 10 nucleotides matching TRBD1. CDR1 and CDR2 from the germline V gene are SGHRS and YFSETQ. The CDR3 consists of 14 residues. Losses at the gene ends were 4 bases for V and 5 bases for J; bases not matched to a gene: 3. Filled out from reference TRBV5-1 and TRBJ1-5, the complete variable domain reads KAGVTQTPRYLIKTRGQQVTLSCSPISGHRSVSWYQQTPGQGLQFLFEYFSETQRNKGNFPGRFSGRQFSNSRSEMNVSTLELGDSALYLCASSLGTGDQPQHFGDGTRLSIL.

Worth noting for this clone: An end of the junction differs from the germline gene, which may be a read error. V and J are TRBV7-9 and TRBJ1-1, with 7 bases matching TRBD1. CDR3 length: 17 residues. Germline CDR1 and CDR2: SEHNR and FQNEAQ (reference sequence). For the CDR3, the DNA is TGTTCCAGCAGCCCTCTGGAGAGGCAGGGGGGCCTCACTGAAGCTTTCTTT. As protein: CSSSPLERQGGLTEAFF.

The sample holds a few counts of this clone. This chain's CDR3 is CASSFFGAGVTYNEQFF. For the CDR3, the DNA is TGCGCCAGCAGCTTCTTTGGCGCAGGGGTCACTTACAATGAGCAGTTCTTC. The rearrangement uses TRBV5-1 and TRBJ2-1, with D possibly TRBD1 on 6 matching bases. Trimming shortened V by 2 bases and J by 4 bases, and 19 bases separated the two germline ends. Per the germline V gene, CDR1 is SGHRS and CDR2 is YFSETQ. This CDR3 is built from 17 residues.